The clone carrying this T cell receptor (beta chain) was counted a few times. CDR1 is SEHNR and CDR2 is FQNEAQ in the germline V gene (reference sequence). Trimming took off 3 bases at V and 6 bases at J, with 9 bases between the two ends. This CDR3 region has 13 residues. The source of the sample is a study of T-cell reconstitution after alpha-beta-depleted transplantation in children. This sample's TCRbeta library carried unique molecular identifier barcodes. TCRdb reprocessed the PCR reads with MiXCR, giving one entry per CDR3 protein. Of over 550,000 distinct CDR3 sequences in the sample, approximately 10% were seen once.

The clonotype was recovered from a human donor who donated a stem cell graft to a child with acute myeloid leukemia. Sequenced here: PBMCs from the stem cell graft donor, sampled from the stem cell graft. This rearrangement joins TRBV7-9 to TRBJ2-1, with D hard to call. CDR3 DNA: TGTGCCAGCAGCTTTTCCTTAGGCAATGAGCAGTTCTTC. The encoded protein is CASSFSLGNEQFF.